The 21 T cell receptor beta chains listed next were all sequenced from one sample in a study of cytomegalovirus exposure and HLA in healthy donors. 60 Vbeta and 13 Jbeta primers were used in PCR. Profiled with immunoSEQ multiplex PCR; TCRdb holds only in-frame clones, not every one. The repertoire includes approximately 180,000 clones, 60% to 85% of them detected once, and about 1% sits in the top ten. Sequenced: PBMCs. The receptor set was obtained from a middle-aged woman in good health and CMV-seronegative.

The V call is TRBV9, the J call TRBJ1-5, with D possibly TRBD1 on 5 matching bases. The CDR3 loop spans 15 amino acids. CDR1 and CDR2 (germline): SGDLS, YYNGEE. V lost 3 bases, J lost 4 bases, and 14 bases lay in between. CDR3 in DNA: TGTGCCAGCAGCGAAGATGGGGGAGGGAATCAGCCCCAGCATTTT. It translates to CASSEDGGGNQPQHF.

The J gene is TRBJ2-5, the V gene TRBV5-1, with 10 bases matching TRBD1. The V and J ends lost 0 bases and 5 bases, in that order; junction bases with no gene match: 4. Germline loops: CDR1 SGHRS, CDR2 YFSETQ. The CDR3 length is 15 residues. The CDR3 bases are TGCGCCAGCAGCTTGGAGACAGGGGGCGGGGAGACCCAGTACTTC. Its translation: CASSLETGGGETQYF.

The V call is TRBV19, the J call TRBJ1-1; no reliable D call. The CDR3 has 15 residues. V was trimmed by 5 bases and J by 4 bases, leaving 17 bases between them. In germline, CDR1 is LNHDA, CDR2 SQIVND (reference sequence). The CDR3 loop reads CASSPAEVTGTEAFF. CDR3 bases: TGTGCCAGTAGTCCGGCGGAGGTCACGGGCACTGAAGCTTTCTTT.

The V call is TRBV7-8, the J call TRBJ2-3; D is unresolved. V was cut by 5 bases and J by 0 bases, with 12 bases left in between. The CDR3 runs to 15 residues. CDR1 and CDR2 (germline): SGHVS, FQNEAQ. The CDR3 DNA sequence: TGTGCCAGCAGCCCACCCTACGGGAGCACAGATACGCAGTATTTT. It codes for CASSPPYGSTDTQYF.

This sequence joins TRBV7-9 and TRBJ2-7; maybe TRBD2 (6 bases). The CDR3 is 14 amino acids. Trimming shortened V by 5 bases and J by 5 bases, and 16 bases separated the two germline ends. Germline V gene sequence: CDR1 SEHNR, CDR2 FQNEAQ (reference sequence). The CDR3 spells CASSHTGVGHEQYF. The CDR3 DNA reads as TGTGCCAGCAGCCATACGGGGGTCGGGCACGAGCAGTACTTC.

The V gene is TRBV6-1, the J gene TRBJ1-2, with unresolved D. This CDR3 is 15 amino acids long. Germline-derived CDR1 and CDR2 are MNHNS and SASEGT. V dropped 4 bases and J dropped 8 bases, with 20 bases sitting between them. The DNA for the CDR3 is TGTGCCAGCAGTGGCTACCTTGGTGTCCATTCGGGCTACACCTTC. This gives the protein CASSGYLGVHSGYTF.

This chain uses TRBV27 with TRBJ1-1; D unclear. Between the trimmed V and J ends, which lost 2 bases and 1 base, there was a span of 5 bases. Germline-derived CDR1 and CDR2 are MNHEY and SMNVEV (reference sequence). This CDR3 contains 13 residues. The CDR3 DNA reads TGTGCCAGCAGTTTAGGCACGAACACTGAAGCTTTCTTT. This gives the protein CASSLGTNTEAFF.

This clone has a handful of counts. V usage is TRBV19 and J usage is TRBJ2-3; D gene unclear. The CDR3 is 14 residues long. CDR1 is LNHDA and CDR2 is SQIVND in the germline V gene (reference sequence). The germline V and J ends were trimmed by 6 bases and 3 bases, with 13 bases remaining between them. Here the CDR3 DNA reads TGTGCCAGTAGCAGTCCCTCTCAAACAGATACGCAGTATTTT. Protein sequence: CASSSPSQTDTQYF.

The gene calls are TRBV14 and TRBJ2-3; perhaps TRBD2 as D (5 bases). The CDR3 runs 16 residues. V dropped 4 bases and J dropped 5 bases, with 19 bases sitting between them. The germline gives CDR1 SGHDN, CDR2 FVKESK. This chain's CDR3 is CASSRRLLGREDTQYF. The CDR3 coding sequence is TGTGCCAGCAGCCGAAGACTTCTTGGACGGGAAGATACGCAGTATTTT.

The chain has TRBV7-9 and TRBJ2-7, with a possible D match to TRBD1 (6 bases). This CDR3 contains 13 residues. The V gene's germline CDR1 is SEHNR and CDR2 FQNEAQ (reference sequence). Trimming removed 4 bases at V and 4 bases at J, with 11 bases between. In nucleotides, the CDR3 is TGTGCCAGCAGCTCCGACAGGTTTTACGAGCAGTACTTC. It is translated as CASSSDRFYEQYF.

This clone was picked up one time. This chain links TRBV5-4 with TRBJ2-1; maybe TRBD2 (5 bases). CDR3 size: 16 residues. The germline CDR1 and CDR2 sequences are SGHNT and YYREEE (reference sequence). Trimming left V 0 bases short and J 5 bases short, with 15 bases between. The CDR3 coding sequence is TGTGCCAGCAGCTTGGGCGGGCCCTCCCCTAACAATGAGCAGTTCTTC. Translated: CASSLGGPSPNNEQFF.

V gene TRBV11-2 combines with J gene TRBJ2-1, with TRBD2 as a possible D gene (5 bases). The CDR3 extends over 15 amino acids. Germline values: CDR1 SGHAT, CDR2 FQNNGV. V dropped 0 bases and J dropped 8 bases, with 14 bases sitting between them. This CDR3 is CASSLDLASFDEQFF. CDR3 in DNA: TGTGCCAGCAGCTTAGATTTAGCTAGCTTCGATGAGCAGTTCTTC.

The chain employs TRBV5-6 and TRBJ2-7; no clear D gene. Germline V gene data show CDR1 as SGHDT and CDR2 as YYEEEE. The CDR3 extends over 15 amino acids. Trimming pared 1 base from V and 0 bases from J, leaving 11 bases between. The chain's CDR3 is CASSLSTESSYEQYF. CDR3 coding DNA: TGTGCCAGCAGCTTGAGTACGGAGAGCTCCTACGAGCAGTACTTC.

The chain recombines TRBV9 with TRBJ1-4; TRBD1 matches 9 bases. Germline V gene data show CDR1 as SGDLS and CDR2 as YYNGEE. This CDR3 spans 15 amino acids. Trimming took 4 bases from V and 8 from J; bases not matched to a gene: 9. The CDR3 DNA sequence: TGTGCCAGCAGCCCCGGGACAGGGCTAAGGGAAAAACTGTTTTTT. It codes for CASSPGTGLREKLFF. Variable domain in full (rest from reference TRBV9 and TRBJ1-4): DSGVTQTPKHLITATGQRVTLRCSPRSGDLSVYWYQQSLDQGLQFLIQYYNGEERAKGNILERFSAQQFPDLHSELNLSSLELGDSALYFCASSPGTGLREKLFFGSGTQLSVL.

As regards this clone: The identical CDR3 is also encoded by other nucleotide sequences in the sample. The genes are TRBV6-5 and TRBJ2-2; 8 bases map to TRBD2. Germline-derived CDR1 and CDR2 are MNHEY and SVGAGI. This CDR3 contains 14 residues. Germline trimming cut 4 bases from V and 5 bases from J; bases unmatched to any gene: 3. The CDR3 sequence: CASSSAGGTGELFF. CDR3 DNA sequence: TGTGCCAGCAGTTCGGCGGGGGGTACCGGGGAGCTGTTTTTT.

J is TRBJ2-7 and V is TRBV11-3, with TRBD1 matching over 10 bases. The CDR3 consists of 15 residues. With 1 base clipped from V and 1 base from J, the junction kept 1 base outside the gene matches. Germline V gene lookup returns CDR1 SGHNT and CDR2 YENEEA. The CDR3 nucleotides read TGTGCCAGCAGCTTAGGGACAGGGGGATCCTACGAGCAGTACGTC. This gives the protein CASSLGTGGSYEQYV.

The rearrangement uses TRBV18 and TRBJ1-1, with D possibly TRBD1 on 5 matching bases. The CDR3 consists of 12 residues. Germline CDR1 and CDR2: KGHSH and LQKENI. The germline V and J ends were trimmed by 3 bases and 3 bases, with 5 bases remaining between them. The CDR3 sequence is CASSPGHTEAFF. CDR3 DNA sequence: TGTGCCAGCTCACCGGGGCACACTGAAGCTTTCTTT.

The chain recombines TRBV19 with TRBJ1-2, with 9 bases that match TRBD1. This CDR3 contains 16 residues. CDR1 LNHDA and CDR2 SQIVND come from the germline V gene (reference sequence). The V segment lost 5 bases and the J segment 0 bases; nucleotides outside the gene matches: 7. CDR3 region: CASSPTGGISNYGYTF. The CDR3 nucleotides read TGTGCCAGTAGTCCAACAGGGGGCATCTCTAACTATGGCTACACCTTC. Supplemented by reference TRBV19 and TRBJ1-2, the full variable domain reads DGGITQSPKYLFRKEGQNVTLSCEQNLNHDAMYWYRQDPGQGLRLIYYSQIVNDFQKGDIAEGYSVSREKKESFPLTVTSAQKNPTAFYLCASSPTGGISNYGYTFGSGTRLTVV.

The J gene is TRBJ1-3, the V gene TRBV4-3, with 9 bases fitting TRBD1. The CDR3 sequence is 16 residues long. Germline values: CDR1 LGHNA, CDR2 YSLEER. Losses at the gene ends were 1 base for V and 3 bases for J; bases not matched to a gene: 4. The CDR3 bases are TGCGCCAGCAGCCAAGGTACAGGGGGCTTTGGAAACACCATATATTTT. Amino acid sequence: CASSQGTGGFGNTIYF.

The chain couples TRBV29-1 to TRBJ1-2; TRBD1 matches at 7 bases. Germline CDR1 SQVTM, CDR2 ANQGSEA. The CDR3 consists of 12 residues. V gave up 4 bases and J gave up 7 bases; unmatched junction bases: 6. CDR3 loop: CSVARTGSGYTF. CDR3 coding DNA: TGCAGCGTTGCTCGGACAGGCAGTGGCTACACCTTC. Full variable domain (remainder filled in from reference TRBV29-1 and TRBJ1-2): SAVISQKPSRDICQRGTSLTIQCQVDSQVTMMFWYRQQPGQSLTLIATANQGSEATYESGFVIDKFPISRPNLTFSTLTVSNMSPEDSSIYLCSVARTGSGYTFGSGTRLTVV.

The J gene is TRBJ2-7, the V gene TRBV5-1; 10 nucleotides agree with TRBD2. The length of the CDR3 is 16 residues. From germline, CDR1 is SGHRS and CDR2 YFSETQ. The ends lost 1 base at V and 6 bases at J; junction bases unmatched: 10. The CDR3 DNA reads TGCGCCAGCAGCTTGTCCCCTAGCGGGAGCCCACCCGAGCAGTACTTC. Its protein product is CASSLSPSGSPPEQYF.